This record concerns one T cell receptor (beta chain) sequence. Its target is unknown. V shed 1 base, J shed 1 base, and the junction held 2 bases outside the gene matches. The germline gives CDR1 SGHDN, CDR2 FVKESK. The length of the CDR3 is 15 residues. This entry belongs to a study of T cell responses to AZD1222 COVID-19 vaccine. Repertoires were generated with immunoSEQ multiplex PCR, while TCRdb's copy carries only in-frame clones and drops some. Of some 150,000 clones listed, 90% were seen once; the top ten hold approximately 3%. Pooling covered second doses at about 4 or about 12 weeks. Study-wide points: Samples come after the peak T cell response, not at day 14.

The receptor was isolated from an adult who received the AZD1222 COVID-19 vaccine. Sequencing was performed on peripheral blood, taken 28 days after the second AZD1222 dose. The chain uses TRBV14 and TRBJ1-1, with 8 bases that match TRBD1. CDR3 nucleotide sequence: TGTGCCAGCAGCCAAGTGACAGGGGAGAACACTGAAGCTTTCTTT. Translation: CASSQVTGENTEAFF.